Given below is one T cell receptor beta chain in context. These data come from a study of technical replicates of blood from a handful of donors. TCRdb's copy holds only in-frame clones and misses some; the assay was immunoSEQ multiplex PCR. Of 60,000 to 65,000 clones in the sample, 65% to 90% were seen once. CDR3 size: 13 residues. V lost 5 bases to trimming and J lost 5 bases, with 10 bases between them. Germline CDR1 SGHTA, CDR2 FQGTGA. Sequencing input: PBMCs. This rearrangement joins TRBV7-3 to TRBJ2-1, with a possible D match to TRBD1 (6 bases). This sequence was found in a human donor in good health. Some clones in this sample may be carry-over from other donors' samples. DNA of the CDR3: TGTGCCAGCAGCGTCGGACAGAACAATGAGCAGTTCTTC. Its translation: CASSVGQNNEQFF.